This TCR beta chain was obtained from a study of blood T cell repertoires in COVID-19. Study-level information: COVID-19 samples from acute and convalescent phases originated in the United States, Italy and Spain.

In the original analysis: Reference gene primer amplification yielded estimated nucleated cell counts. Here immunoSEQ multiplex PCR was the method, and the copy in TCRdb shows in-frame clones only, minus some. That table is the source of V, J and clone size, and D and trimming were worked out from the DNA. The sample carries about 170,000 clones, 80% to 90% recorded once. During active infection, Seattle patients enrolled and were then monitored through disease. Input material: peripheral blood. This TCR was recovered from a woman in her sixties with COVID-19, enrolled during active disease.

The CDR3 DNA reads TGTGCCAGCAGCACAACCGGGACTAGCGGTCAAGAGACCCAGTACTTC. Translating gives CASSTTGTSGQETQYF. This chain joins TRBV5-8 and TRBJ2-5; 11 bases are a match to TRBD2. CDR1 SGHTS and CDR2 YDEGEE come from the germline V gene. V dropped 4 bases and J dropped 2; count of bases not matched to a gene: 7. The CDR3 has 16 amino acids. Full variable domain (remainder filled in from reference TRBV5-8 and TRBJ2-5): EAGVTQSPTHLIKTRGQQATLRCSPISGHTSVYWYQQALGLGLQFLLWYDEGEERNRGNFPPRFSGRQFPNYSSELNVNALELEDSALYLCASSTTGTSGQETQYFGPGTRLLVL.